This T cell receptor (beta chain) was obtained from a study of beta chain features in type 1 diabetes. Study at large: All samples yielded 85 million to 130 million examined sorted cells. Findings of the study overall: Since sequencing was performed on cDNA, cells with high TCR expression could be over-represented. Patients showed naive, central memory and Treg TCRB repertoires that appeared more similar than those of healthy donors. Moderate yet significant TCRB CDR3 shortening was seen in Type 1 diabetes patients in all four CD4+ subsets. Patients and controls would share equally any PCR tilt toward shorter templates.

CDR1 is MGHDK, CDR2 SYGVNS, per germline. V lost 6 bases and J lost 7, with 12 bases in between. The CDR3 extends over 12 amino acids. This clone occurred a few times. What it binds is unknown. Since all of the isolated RNA was reverse transcribed, expressed TCRB transcripts were what got sequenced. Using immunoSEQ multiplex PCR, the repertoire was profiled, and TCRdb retains in-frame clones only, with some absent. The sample records around 250,000 clones, roughly 24% being singletons. The clonotype comes from a woman aged 25-40 years with type 1 diabetes. The sequenced material came from naive CD4+ T cells from blood. This sequence joins TRBV25-1 and TRBJ2-5; D perhaps matches TRBD2 (5 bases). The CDR3 DNA follows: TGTGCCAGCAGGGTTAGCGTGGGGACCCAGTACTTC. It codes for CASRVSVGTQYF.